This entry lists 4 T cell receptor beta chains sequenced from one sample in a study of blood T cell repertoires in COVID-19 (TCRdb year 2020). The library relied on the immunoSEQ multiplex PCR assay. This is the immuneACCESS table as TCRdb keeps it, with only in-frame sequences that have V and J called. A part of the clones is gone; compared with another copy, unresolved V genes explain less than half, and the rest is unexplained. Across this sample there are 140,000 to 150,000 clones, with around 83% seen only once. The ten largest clones capture approximately 5.7% of the sample. The material sequenced was PBMCs or T cells enriched from blood (not recorded which). These receptors originate from a woman aged 45-65 years who had been exposed to COVID-19.

CDR3 protein: CATSSASGRMDEQFF. Written as DNA, the CDR3 is TGTGCCACTTCCTCGGCTAGCGGGAGGATGGATGAGCAGTTCTTC. The chain recombines TRBV24-1 with TRBJ2-1, with TRBD2 identical over 11 bases. V lost 10 bases, J lost 8 bases, and 12 bases stayed unmatched. Per germline, CDR1 KGHDR and CDR2 SFDVKD. The CDR3 sequence is 15 residues long.

In its sample, this clone was seen once. The chain links TRBV30 to TRBJ1-2; unclear D gene. Trimming removed 2 bases at V and 8 bases at J, with 15 bases between. CDR3 length equals 13 residues. The germline gives CDR1 GTSNPN, CDR2 SVGIG (reference sequence). The CDR3 DNA sequence: TGTGCCTGGAGTCCCTCCCCAGTCGAAGGCTACACCTTC. Its protein product is CAWSPSPVEGYTF.

The gene calls are TRBV5-4 and TRBJ1-3; D is ambiguous. Per the germline V gene, CDR1 is SGHNT and CDR2 is YYREEE (reference sequence). This CDR3 is 16 amino acids long. Trimming shortened V by 0 bases and J by 4 bases, and 14 bases separated the two germline ends. The CDR3 DNA sequence: TGTGCCAGCAGCTTGGCCGGCAGCGGGTCGGGAAACACCATATATTTT. It codes for CASSLAGSGSGNTIYF. Using reference TRBV5-4 and TRBJ1-3 for the parts outside the CDR3, the full variable domain is ETGVTQSPTHLIKTRGQQVTLRCSSQSGHNTVSWYQQALGQGPQFIFQYYREEENGRGNFPPRFSGLQFPNYSSELNVNALELDDSALYLCASSLAGSGSGNTIYFGEGSWLTVV.

This chain connects TRBV10-2 to TRBJ2-3, with TRBD2 identical over 8 bases. Germline V gene sequence: CDR1 WSHSY, CDR2 SAAADI. The ends lost 5 bases at V and 3 bases at J; junction bases unmatched: 10. This CDR3 region has 16 residues. CDR3 amino acids: CASSLSGGGVTDTQYF. In nucleotides, the CDR3 is TGCGCCAGCAGTTTAAGCGGGGGAGGGGTAACAGATACGCAGTATTTT.